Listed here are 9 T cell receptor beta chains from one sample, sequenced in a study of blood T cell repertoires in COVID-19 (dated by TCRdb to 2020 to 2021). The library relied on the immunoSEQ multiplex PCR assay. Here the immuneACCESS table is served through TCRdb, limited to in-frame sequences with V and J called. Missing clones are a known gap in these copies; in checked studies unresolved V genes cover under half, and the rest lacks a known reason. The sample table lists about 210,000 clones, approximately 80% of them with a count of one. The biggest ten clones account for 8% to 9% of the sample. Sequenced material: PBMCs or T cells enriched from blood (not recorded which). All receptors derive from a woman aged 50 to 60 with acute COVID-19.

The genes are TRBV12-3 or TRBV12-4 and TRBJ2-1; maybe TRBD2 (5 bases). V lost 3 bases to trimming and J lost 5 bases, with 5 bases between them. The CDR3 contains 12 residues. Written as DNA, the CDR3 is TGTGCCAGCAGTTTCGGGGACAATGAGCAGTTCTTC. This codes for CASSFGDNEQFF.

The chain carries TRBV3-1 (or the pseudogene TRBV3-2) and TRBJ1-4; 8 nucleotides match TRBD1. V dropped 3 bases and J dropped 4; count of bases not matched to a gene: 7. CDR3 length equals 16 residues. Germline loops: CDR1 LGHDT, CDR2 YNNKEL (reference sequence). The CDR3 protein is CASSHWTGSNNEKLFF. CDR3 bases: TGTGCCAGCAGCCACTGGACAGGGTCTAATAATGAAAAACTGTTTTTT.

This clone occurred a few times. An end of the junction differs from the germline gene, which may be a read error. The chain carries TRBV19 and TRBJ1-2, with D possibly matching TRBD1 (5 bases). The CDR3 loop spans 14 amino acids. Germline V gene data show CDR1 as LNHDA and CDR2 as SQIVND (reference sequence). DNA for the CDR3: TGTGCCAGTAGTATAACGACAGCTAAATATGGCTACACCTTC. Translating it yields CASSITTAKYGYTF.

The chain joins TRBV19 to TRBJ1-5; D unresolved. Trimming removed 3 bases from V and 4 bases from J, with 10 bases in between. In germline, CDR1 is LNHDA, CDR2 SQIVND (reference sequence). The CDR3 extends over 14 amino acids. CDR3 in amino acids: CASSMAAINQPQHF. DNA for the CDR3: TGTGCCAGTAGTATGGCGGCGATAAATCAGCCCCAGCATTTT. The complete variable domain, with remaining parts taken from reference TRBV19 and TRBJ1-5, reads DGGITQSPKYLFRKEGQNVTLSCEQNLNHDAMYWYRQDPGQGLRLIYYSQIVNDFQKGDIAEGYSVSREKKESFPLTVTSAQKNPTAFYLCASSMAAINQPQHFGDGTRLSIL.

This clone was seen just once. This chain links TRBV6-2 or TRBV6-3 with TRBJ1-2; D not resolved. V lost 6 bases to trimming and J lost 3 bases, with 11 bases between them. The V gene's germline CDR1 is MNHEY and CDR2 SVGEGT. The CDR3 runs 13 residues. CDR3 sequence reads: CASSPDRDYGYTF. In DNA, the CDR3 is TGTGCCAGCAGCCCGGATCGGGACTATGGCTACACCTTC.

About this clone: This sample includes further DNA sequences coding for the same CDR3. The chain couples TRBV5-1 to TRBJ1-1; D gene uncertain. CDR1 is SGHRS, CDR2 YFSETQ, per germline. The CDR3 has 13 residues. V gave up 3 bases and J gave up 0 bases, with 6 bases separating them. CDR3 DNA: TGCGCCAGCAGCTCTGACATGAACACTGAAGCTTTCTTT. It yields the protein CASSSDMNTEAFF.

CDR3 residues: CASSFRQGQTGELFF. CDR3 nucleotide sequence: TGTGCCAGCAGCTTTAGACAGGGGCAAACCGGGGAGCTGTTTTTT. The V call is TRBV5-6, the J call TRBJ2-2; the match to TRBD1 covers 8 bases. Per the germline V gene, CDR1 is SGHDT and CDR2 is YYEEEE. The ends lost 2 bases at V and 5 bases at J; junction bases unmatched: 5. The CDR3 extends over 15 amino acids. Complete variable domain (other parts from reference TRBV5-6 and TRBJ2-2): DAGVTQSPTHLIKTRGQQVTLRCSPKSGHDTVSWYQQALGQGPQFIFQYYEEEERQRGNFPDRFSGHQFPNYSSELNVNALLLGDSALYLCASSFRQGQTGELFFGEGSRLTVL.

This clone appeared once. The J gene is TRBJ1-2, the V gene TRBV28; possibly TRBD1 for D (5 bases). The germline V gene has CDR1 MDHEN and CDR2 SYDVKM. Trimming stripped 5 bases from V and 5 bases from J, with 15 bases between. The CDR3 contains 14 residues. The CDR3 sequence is CASSKQALQYGYTF. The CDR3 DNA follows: TGTGCCAGCAGTAAACAGGCCCTACAGTATGGCTACACCTTC.

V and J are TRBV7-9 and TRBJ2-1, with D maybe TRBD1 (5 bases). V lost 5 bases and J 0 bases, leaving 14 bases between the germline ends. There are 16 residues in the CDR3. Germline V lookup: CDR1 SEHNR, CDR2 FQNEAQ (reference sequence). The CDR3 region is CASSTWGISSYNEQFF. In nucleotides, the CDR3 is TGTGCCAGCAGCACCTGGGGCATAAGCTCCTACAATGAGCAGTTCTTC.